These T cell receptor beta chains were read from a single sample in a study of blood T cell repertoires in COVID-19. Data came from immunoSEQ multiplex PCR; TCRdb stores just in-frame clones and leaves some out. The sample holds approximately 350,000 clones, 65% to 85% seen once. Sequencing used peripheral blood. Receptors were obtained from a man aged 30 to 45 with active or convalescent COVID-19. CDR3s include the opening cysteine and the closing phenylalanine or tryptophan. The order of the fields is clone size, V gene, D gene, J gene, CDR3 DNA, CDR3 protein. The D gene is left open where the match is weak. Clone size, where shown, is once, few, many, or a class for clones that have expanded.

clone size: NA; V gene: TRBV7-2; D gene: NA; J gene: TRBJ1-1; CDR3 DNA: TGTGCCAGCAGCTTAGAGGGCGGGGGCATGAACACTGAAGCTTTCTTT; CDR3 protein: CASSLEGGGMNTEAFF
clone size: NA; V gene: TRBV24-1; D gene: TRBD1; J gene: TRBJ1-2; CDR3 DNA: TGTGCCACCAGTGAGTCGGGACAGGGGGGTTTCGGCTACACCTTC; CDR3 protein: CATSESGQGGFGYTF
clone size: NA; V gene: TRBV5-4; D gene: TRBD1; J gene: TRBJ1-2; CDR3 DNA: TGTGCCAGCAGCAAGCCCGGGACAGGGGGTGACTATGGCTACACCTTC; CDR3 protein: CASSKPGTGGDYGYTF
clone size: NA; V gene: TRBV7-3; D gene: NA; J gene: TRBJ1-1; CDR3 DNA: TGTGCCAGCAGCTTGGAGCGCCCTGCTTTTATGAACACTGAAGCTTTCTTT; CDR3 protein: CASSLERPAFMNTEAFF
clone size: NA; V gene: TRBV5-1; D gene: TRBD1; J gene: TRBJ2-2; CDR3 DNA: TGCGCCAGCCACAGGGGCGACACCGGGGAGCTGTTTTTT; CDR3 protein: CASHRGDTGELFF
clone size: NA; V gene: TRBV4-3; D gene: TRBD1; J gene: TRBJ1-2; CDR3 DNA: TGCGCCAGCAGCCAAGATTTCCCGACAGGGAACTATGGCTACACCTTC; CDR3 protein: CASSQDFPTGNYGYTF
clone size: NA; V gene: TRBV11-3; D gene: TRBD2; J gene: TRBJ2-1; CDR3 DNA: TGTGCCAGCAGCCGAAGCGGGGGGACCAATGAGCAGTTCTTC; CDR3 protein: CASSRSGGTNEQFF
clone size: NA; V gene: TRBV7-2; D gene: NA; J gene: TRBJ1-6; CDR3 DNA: TGTGCCAGCAGCCGCGACAGCACCAATTCACCCCTCCACTTT; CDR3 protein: CASSRDSTNSPLHF
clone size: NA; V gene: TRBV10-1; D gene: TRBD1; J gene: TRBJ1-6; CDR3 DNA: TGCGCCAGCAGTGCCGGACAGGGGGCACGTAATTCACCCCTCCACTTT; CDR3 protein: CASSAGQGARNSPLHF
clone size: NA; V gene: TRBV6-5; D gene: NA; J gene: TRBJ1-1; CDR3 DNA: TGTGCCAGCAGCGCGGGGGGGTTGGCTTTCTTT; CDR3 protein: CASSAGGLAFF
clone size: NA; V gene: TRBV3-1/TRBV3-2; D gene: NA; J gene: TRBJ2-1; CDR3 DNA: TGTGCCAGCAGCCTAGGGACAACCAACTACAATGAGCAGTTCTTC; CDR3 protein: CASSLGTTNYNEQFF
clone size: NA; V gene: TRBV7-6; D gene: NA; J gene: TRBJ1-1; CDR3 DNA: TGTGCCAGCAGACTACTGGGGGCGAACACTGAAGCTTTCTTT; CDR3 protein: CASRLLGANTEAFF
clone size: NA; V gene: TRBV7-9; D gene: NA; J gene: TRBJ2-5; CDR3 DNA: TGTGCCAGCAGCTTAGGAGACCAACAAGTAGGGGACTTC; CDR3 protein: CASSLGDQQVGDF
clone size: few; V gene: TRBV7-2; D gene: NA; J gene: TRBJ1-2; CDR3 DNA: TGTGCCAGCAGTTACGTTTCAGAGGGTCTTGATGGCTACACCTTC; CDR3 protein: CASSYVSEGLDGYTF
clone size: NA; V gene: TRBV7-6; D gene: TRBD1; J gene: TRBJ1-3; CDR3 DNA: TGTGCCAGCAGCTCGGGACAGGGGGAAGGTGGAAACACCATATATTTT; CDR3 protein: CASSSGQGEGGNTIYF
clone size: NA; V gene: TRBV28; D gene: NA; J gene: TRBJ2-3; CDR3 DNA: TGTGCCAGCCCACCTTGGGCATTGGGGCGGGACGAAACAGATACGCAGTATTTT; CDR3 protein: CASPPWALGRDETDTQYF
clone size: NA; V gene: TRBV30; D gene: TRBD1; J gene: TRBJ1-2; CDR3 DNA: TGTGCCTGGAGGGCGACAGGGAATGGCTACACCTTC; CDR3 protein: CAWRATGNGYTF
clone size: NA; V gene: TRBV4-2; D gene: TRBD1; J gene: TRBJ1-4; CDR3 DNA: TGTGCCAGCAGCCAATCGACAGGGACTAATGAAAAACTGTTTTTT; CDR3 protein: CASSQSTGTNEKLFF
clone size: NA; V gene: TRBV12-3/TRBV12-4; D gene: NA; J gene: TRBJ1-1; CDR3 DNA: TGTGCCAGCAGTTTCCAGGGAGGGACTGAAGCTTTCTTT; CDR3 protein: CASSFQGGTEAFF
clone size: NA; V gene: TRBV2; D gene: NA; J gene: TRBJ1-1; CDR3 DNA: TGTGCCAGCAGTCAGGTGGGCCTGGTGGCACCGGGGGACACTGAAGCTTTCTTT; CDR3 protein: CASSQVGLVAPGDTEAFF
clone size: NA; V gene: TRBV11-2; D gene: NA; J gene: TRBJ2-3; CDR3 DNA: TGTGCCAGCAGCTCCGGGGGGCTAGGGGCGCAGTATTTT; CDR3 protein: CASSSGGLGAQYF
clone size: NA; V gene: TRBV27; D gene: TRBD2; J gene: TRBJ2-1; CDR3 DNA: TGTGCCAGCAGTTCCGGGACTAGCGGGAAGGGTGAGCAGTTCTTC; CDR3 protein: CASSSGTSGKGEQFF
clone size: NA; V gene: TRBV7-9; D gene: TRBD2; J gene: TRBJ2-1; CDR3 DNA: TGTGCCAGCAGCTTCGTAGCCGGGACTAGCGGGAGGATTGAGCAGTTCTTC; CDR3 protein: CASSFVAGTSGRIEQFF
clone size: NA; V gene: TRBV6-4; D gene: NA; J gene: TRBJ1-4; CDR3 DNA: TGTGCCAGCAGTGGGGGAGTACTGGACGAAAAACTGTTTTTT; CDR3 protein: CASSGGVLDEKLFF